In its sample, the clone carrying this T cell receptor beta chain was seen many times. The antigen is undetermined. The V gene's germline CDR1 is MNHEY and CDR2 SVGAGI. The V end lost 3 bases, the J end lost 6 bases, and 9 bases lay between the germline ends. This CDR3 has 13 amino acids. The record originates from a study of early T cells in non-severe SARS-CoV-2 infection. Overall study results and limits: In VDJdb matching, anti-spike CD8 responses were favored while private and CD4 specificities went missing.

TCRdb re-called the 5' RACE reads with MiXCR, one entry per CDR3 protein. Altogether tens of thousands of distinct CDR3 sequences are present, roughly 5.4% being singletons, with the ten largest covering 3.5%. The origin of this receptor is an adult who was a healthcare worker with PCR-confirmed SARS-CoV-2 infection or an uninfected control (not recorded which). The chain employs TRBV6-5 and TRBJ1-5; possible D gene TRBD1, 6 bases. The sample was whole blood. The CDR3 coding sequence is TGTGCCAGCAGTTATAGGGGGGGTCAGCCCCAGCATTTT. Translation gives CASSYRGGQPQHF.